The sequence of this T cell receptor (beta chain) was determined in a study of OX40 agonist ivuxolimab in advanced cancers. CDR3 size: 17 residues. Germline CDR1 is SGHVS and CDR2 is FNYEAQ. Deletions cut 1 base from V and 0 bases from J, with 13 bases between. The data were produced by immunoSEQ multiplex PCR, yet TCRdb's version contains in-frame clones alone and is incomplete. The table shows 65,000 to 100,000 clones, with about 92% occurring only once. The TCR comes from an adult with an advanced solid tumor such as melanoma, head and neck, liver or kidney cancer. Specimen: CD4+ or CD8+ T cells sorted from blood, collected in a trial of the OX40 agonist ivuxolimab. The genes are TRBV7-6 and TRBJ1-3, with D hard to call. The DNA for the CDR3 is TGTGCCAGCAGCTTAGGGGGTTCGGGTCTCTCTGGAAACACCATATATTTT. It translates to CASSLGGSGLSGNTIYF.